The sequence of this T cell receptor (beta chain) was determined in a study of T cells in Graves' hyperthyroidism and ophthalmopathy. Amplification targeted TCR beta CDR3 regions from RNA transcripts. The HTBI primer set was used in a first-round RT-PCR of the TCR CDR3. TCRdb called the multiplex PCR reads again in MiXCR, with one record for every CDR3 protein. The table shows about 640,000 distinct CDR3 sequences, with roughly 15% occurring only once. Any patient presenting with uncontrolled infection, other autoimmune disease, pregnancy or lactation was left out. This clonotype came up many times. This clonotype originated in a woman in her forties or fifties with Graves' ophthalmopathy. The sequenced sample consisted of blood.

Here the CDR3 DNA reads TGTGCCAGCAGCCCCATGACAGGGGCGCGGGAAGAGACCCAGTACTTC. It codes for CASSPMTGAREETQYF. The chain recombines TRBV6-1 with TRBJ2-5; TRBD1 agrees at 8 bases. The junction had 12 bases not matched to a gene; V was cut back by 6 bases and J by 3 bases. Germline values: CDR1 MNHNS, CDR2 SASEGT. The CDR3 contains 16 residues.